This T cell receptor beta chain was sequenced in a study of T cells expressing NK-cell markers. Study-wide background: Sorted T-cell subsets CD3+CD56+NKG2C+, CD3+CD56+NKG2C- and CD3+CD56-NKG2C+ were TCR beta-sequenced.

Synthesis of TCR beta cDNA relied on 5'RACE template switching carrying UMIs. TCRdb reprocessed the 5' RACE reads, keeping one entry per CDR3 protein, no DNA. The repertoire shows around 180,000 distinct CDR3 sequences; the top ten hold 20% to 25%. Source material: blood T cells: a sorted CD56 or NKG2C T cell subset, CD4+ or CD8+ T cells, or bulk PBMC T cells (not recorded which). The TCR originated in a man between 18 and 69 years old in good health.

The CDR3 protein is CSVRGEYSEAFF. This sequence joins TRBV29-1 and TRBJ1-1; TCRdb selects TRBD1, and the lack of DNA leaves this call unchecked. Germline V gene sequence: CDR1 SQVTM, CDR2 ANQGSEA. CDR3 length: 12 residues.